This T cell receptor (beta chain) was sequenced during a study of response to subunit inactivated influenza vaccine. CDR3 length equals 13 residues. Germline V lookup: CDR1 SEHNR, CDR2 FQNEAQ (reference sequence). Trimming took 11 bases from V and 2 from J, leaving 14 bases between them. Notes on the study in general: The authors proposed limited new T cell recruitment per seasonal influenza vaccination.

This clonotype turned up a few times. Its antigen is still unknown. TCRdb itself ran the RT-PCR reads through MiXCR, one entry per CDR3 protein. Among 500,000 to 650,000 distinct CDR3 sequences listed, approximately 7.1% were seen once. The source of this sequence is a man between 50 and 70 years old who received an inactivated influenza vaccine. The chain couples TRBV7-9 to TRBJ2-3; TRBD2 might be the D (5 bases). The specimen comprised PBMCs from blood, sampled less than 30 months after vaccination. The CDR3 nucleotides read TGTGCCGCCTCGGCGGGCACCACAGATACGCAGTATTTT. Its protein product is CAASAGTTDTQYF.